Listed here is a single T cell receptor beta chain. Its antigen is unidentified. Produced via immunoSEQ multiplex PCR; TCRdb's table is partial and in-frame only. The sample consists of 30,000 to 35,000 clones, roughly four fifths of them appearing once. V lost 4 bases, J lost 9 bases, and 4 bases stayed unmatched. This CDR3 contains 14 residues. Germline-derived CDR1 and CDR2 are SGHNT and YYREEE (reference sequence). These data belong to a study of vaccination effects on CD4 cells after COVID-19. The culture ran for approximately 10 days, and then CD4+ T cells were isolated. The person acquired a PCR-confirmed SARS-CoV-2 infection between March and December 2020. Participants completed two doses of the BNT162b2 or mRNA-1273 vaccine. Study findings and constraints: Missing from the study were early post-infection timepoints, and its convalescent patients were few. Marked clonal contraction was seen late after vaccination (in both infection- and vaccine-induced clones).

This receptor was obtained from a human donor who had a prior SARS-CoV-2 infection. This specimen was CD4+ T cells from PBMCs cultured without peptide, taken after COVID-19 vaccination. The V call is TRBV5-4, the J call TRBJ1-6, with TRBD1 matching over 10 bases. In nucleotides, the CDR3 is TGTGCCAGCAGCCGCGACAGGGGGCCTTCACCCCTCCACTTT. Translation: CASSRDRGPSPLHF.